This T cell receptor beta chain was retrieved from a study of beta chain features in type 1 diabetes. Reverse transcribing all isolated RNA meant expressed TCRB transcripts were sequenced. The protocol was immunoSEQ multiplex PCR, while the TCRdb copy is restricted to in-frame clones and leaves out a portion. The table shows fewer than 250,000 clones, with under 70% occurring only once. Trimming took off 2 bases at V and 6 bases at J, with 12 bases between the two ends. CDR1 and CDR2 (germline): SGHDT, YYEEEE. There are 13 residues in the CDR3. The TCR comes from a man younger than 40 in good health. The chain recombines TRBV5-6 with TRBJ2-7, with D possibly TRBD1 on 5 matching bases. The sequenced sample was naive CD4+ T cells from blood. CDR3 in DNA: TGTGCCAGCAGCTTAGCCACAGGTGGCGAGCAGTACTTC. Translating it yields CASSLATGGEQYF.